A selection of T cell receptor beta chains follows, all from one sample in a study of metastatic and nonmetastatic thyroid tumors. TCRdb ran MiXCR on the PCR reads. The sample lists around 21,000 clones; about 16% were seen once. The sample taken for sequencing was blood. The receptors originated from a male donor with papillary thyroid cancer or a benign thyroid nodule (not recorded which). Some clones in this sample may be carry-over from other donors' samples. Each CDR3 is given with its conserved first and last residue. D genes are given only for firm matches. The listing skips clone size in some rows; elsewhere it reads once, few, many or a size class.

TRBJ1-6 few TRBV5-4 - CASTDSDPYNSPLHF TGTGCCAGCACCGACAGCGATCCCTATAATTCACCCCTCCACTTT
TRBJ2-2 many TRBV6-1 - CASSGRQGLELFF TGTGCCAGCAGTGGCCGACAGGGACTGGAGCTGTTTTTT
TRBJ1-4 many TRBV5-1 TRBD1 CASSTTGGENEKLFF TGCGCCAGCAGTACAACAGGGGGCGAAAATGAAAAACTGTTTTTT
TRBJ2-1 few TRBV28 - CASRVDPYNEQFF TGTGCCAGCAGGGTAGACCCCTACAATGAGCAGTTCTTC
TRBJ1-5 - TRBV15 TRBD1 CATSRGRDRYQPQHF TGTGCCACCAGCAGAGGCCGGGACAGATATCAGCCCCAGCATTTT
TRBJ1-6 - TRBV9 - CAIIVGMNSPLHF TGTGCCATCATAGTGGGAATGAATTCACCCCTCCACTTT
TRBJ2-2 - TRBV20-1 - CSARDKTKGGELFF TGCAGTGCTAGAGATAAGACAAAGGGCGGGGAGCTGTTTTTT
TRBJ1-2 medium-sized TRBV19 - CASRVGNYGYTF TGTGCCAGTAGGGTAGGGAACTATGGCTACACCTTC
TRBJ2-5 medium-sized TRBV30 - CAWSANQETQYF TGTGCCTGGAGTGCCAATCAAGAGACCCAGTACTTC
TRBJ2-7 many TRBV20-1 TRBD1 CSAFRDRGHEQYF TGCAGTGCGTTCCGGGACAGGGGCCACGAGCAGTACTTC
TRBJ1-2 few TRBV28 TRBD1 CASSPGTEGGYGYTF TGTGCCAGCAGTCCCGGGACAGAAGGGGGCTACGGCTACACCTTC
TRBJ2-7 many TRBV5-1 - CASSPGVYEQYF TGCGCCAGCAGCCCGGGGGTCTACGAGCAGTACTTC
TRBJ2-3 many TRBV28 - CASTFFPMDTQYF TGTGCCAGCACTTTCTTCCCGATGGATACGCAGTATTTT
TRBJ2-7 - TRBV20-1 TRBD2 CSACPLAGDFYEQYF TGCAGTGCTTGCCCCCTAGCGGGAGATTTCTACGAGCAGTACTTC
TRBJ1-5 medium-sized TRBV6-1 - CASSHKVRAGYQPQHF TGTGCCAGCAGTCACAAGGTTCGGGCTGGCTATCAGCCCCAGCATTTT
TRBJ1-1 many TRBV5-1 TRBD1 CASSPRQGWLNTEAFF TGCGCCAGCAGCCCTCGACAGGGGTGGTTGAACACTGAAGCTTTCTTT
TRBJ2-2 - TRBV5-6 TRBD1 CSSSRNQGARTGELFF TGTTCCAGCAGCCGTAACCAGGGGGCGCGTACCGGGGAGCTGTTTTTT
TRBJ1-2 many TRBV6-1 - CASRQGNYGYTF TGTGCCAGTAGGCAGGGGAACTATGGCTACACCTTC
TRBJ1-2 medium-sized TRBV12-3/TRBV12-4 - CASSWGRDGYTF TGTGCCAGCAGTTGGGGCCGGGATGGCTACACCTTC
TRBJ1-6 medium-sized TRBV6-1 - CASTWGTDLPPLHF TGTGCCAGCACCTGGGGGACGGACCTTCCACCCCTCCACTTT
TRBJ2-5 - TRBV6-1 TRBD1 CASTERDRTMGQEAQYF TGTGCCAGCACAGAAAGGGACAGAACTATGGGCCAAGAGGCCCAGTACTTC
TRBJ2-7 many TRBV10-2 - CASSESLGEQYF TGCGCCAGCAGTGAGTCTCTCGGCGAGCAGTACTTC
TRBJ2-3 - TRBV27 TRBD2 CASSLIALGTGTSGRTDTQYF TGTGCCAGCAGTCTTATTGCCCTTGGGACAGGGACTAGCGGGCGCACAGATACGCAGTATTTT
TRBJ2-7 - TRBV9 - CASSSNQGYEQYF TGTGCCAGCAGCTCAAATCAAGGGTACGAGCAGTACTTC
TRBJ1-5 medium-sized TRBV20-1 - CSARDSGNQPQHF TGCAGTGCTAGAGATTCGGGGAATCAGCCCCAGCATTTT
TRBJ2-1 many TRBV6-4 TRBD2 CASSDLAGGPNEQFF TGTGCCAGCAGTGACTTAGCGGGGGGGCCCAATGAGCAGTTCTTC
TRBJ2-7 - TRBV2 TRBD1 CASRRNRGRLTGDYEQYF TGTGCCAGCAGACGGAACAGGGGACGCCTTACTGGGGACTACGAGCAGTACTTC
TRBJ1-2 medium-sized TRBV5-1 - CASSFPPAGPIDYGYTF TGCGCCAGCAGTTTCCCCCCCGCGGGTCCCATTGACTATGGCTACACCTTC
TRBJ1-5 many TRBV28 TRBD1 CASSLTGGNQPQHF TGTGCCAGCAGTTTAACAGGGGGCAATCAGCCCCAGCATTTT
TRBJ1-2 medium-sized TRBV28 - CASRSPILYGYTF TGTGCCAGCAGGTCCCCGATCCTCTATGGCTACACCTTC
TRBJ1-2 medium-sized TRBV30 - CAWSVEANYGYTF TGTGCCTGGAGTGTCGAAGCTAACTATGGCTACACCTTC
TRBJ1-3 - TRBV6-1 TRBD1 CASRRDSLATIYF TGTGCCAGCAGACGGGACAGTTTAGCCACCATATATTTT
TRBJ1-2 - TRBV18 - CASSPYRGSHGYTF TGTGCCAGCTCGCCATACAGAGGATCCCATGGCTACACCTTC
TRBJ2-7 - TRBV6-2/TRBV6-3 TRBD2 CASSYSLWTSGRSHEQYF TGTGCCAGCAGTTACTCACTTTGGACTAGCGGGAGAAGCCACGAGCAGTACTTC
TRBJ2-1 many TRBV6-5 - CASSYEDEQFF TGTGCCAGCAGTTACGAAGATGAGCAGTTCTTC
TRBJ2-2 - TRBV28 TRBD1 CASRLGQVTGELFF TGTGCCAGCAGACTAGGACAGGTCACCGGGGAGCTGTTTTTT
TRBJ1-2 - TRBV6-1 TRBD1 CASSEMEGAPPNYGYTF TGTGCCAGCAGTGAAATGGAGGGGGCTCCCCCTAACTATGGCTACACCTTC
TRBJ2-1 once TRBV7-6 - CASSLGSSYNEQFF TGTGCCAGCAGCTTAGGGAGCTCCTACAATGAGCAGTTCTTC
TRBJ1-5 once TRBV20-1 TRBD1 CSANLEQGGNQPQHF TGCAGTGCCAACCTTGAGCAGGGGGGAAATCAGCCCCAGCATTTT
TRBJ1-2 medium-sized TRBV12-3/TRBV12-4 TRBD1 CASSLATGGAGGYTF TGTGCCAGCAGTTTAGCCACAGGGGGCGCTGGGGGCTACACCTTC
TRBJ2-1 - TRBV12-3/TRBV12-4 - CASRGAAGANEQFF TGTGCCAGCAGAGGGGCGGCGGGGGCCAATGAGCAGTTCTTC
TRBJ2-2 many TRBV12-3/TRBV12-4 - CASSFWGTGELFF TGTGCCAGCAGTTTTTGGGGCACCGGGGAGCTGTTTTTT
TRBJ2-1 many TRBV27 TRBD1 CASSSVRDRVYNEQFF TGTGCCAGCAGTTCCGTCCGGGACAGGGTTTACAATGAGCAGTTCTTC
TRBJ2-5 many TRBV20-1 - CSLELTGETQYF TGCAGTCTAGAGCTAACGGGGGAGACCCAGTACTTC
TRBJ1-1 many TRBV7-9 - CASSLSGRAEAFF TGTGCCAGCAGCTTAAGCGGAAGAGCCGAAGCTTTCTTT
TRBJ1-2 many TRBV11-2 - CASSLEPGPRGYTF TGTGCCAGCAGCTTAGAGCCGGGTCCGCGGGGCTACACCTTC
TRBJ2-6 many TRBV30 TRBD1 CAYRQGRNSGANVLTF TGTGCCTACCGACAGGGCCGCAACTCTGGGGCCAACGTCCTGACTTTC